Detailed here is one T cell receptor beta chain. The target of this receptor is not known. Per-nucleotide qualities are absent, and no much larger clonotype sits a single base away. CDR1 and CDR2 are read off the germline V gene (reference sequence) as DFQATT and SNEGSKA. The CDR3 runs 14 residues from the cysteine to the phenylalanine. Only the CDR3 part of the read is kept: 42 bases, read in frame from the first base. The junction carries 9 bases between V and J, which are trimmed by 3 bases and 0 bases respectively. Systemically healthy Caucasian individuals from Russia, roughly 40 in total and aged about 6 to 95 years, were included as donors. Each donor gave approximately 10 milliliters of peripheral blood, collected into EDTA-treated Vacutainer tubes. Ficoll-Paque density-gradient centrifugation was used to isolate PBMCs, with at least 6.5 million obtained per sample. Trizol reagent was used to extract total RNA from the PBMCs, yielding at least 6 micrograms per sample. For every donor, flow cytometry on a PBMC aliquot measured the percentage of naive CD45RAhigh/CD27high T cells.

The library was made by 5' RACE. The reads were generated on an Illumina HiSeq 2500. A second PCR of roughly 6 to 11 cycles was run with a J-beta primer mix and a sample-barcoded 5' primer. A unique molecular identifier was introduced onto each TCR beta cDNA molecule by a template-switch 5' adaptor carrying 12 random nucleotides. Each sample yielded at least 2.5 million CDR3-containing paired-end reads. First-strand cDNA was synthesized from all RNA with the Mint cDNA synthesis kit, primed by a TRBC-specific oligonucleotide. Following uracil-DNA glycosylase treatment, all cDNA underwent a first 18-cycle PCR with the universal primers M1SS and BC2_uni_R. The paper's processing steps were these. For normalization, 1 million high-quality reads, each with a distinct molecular identifier, were randomly selected from each sample. Instead of being binned into consensus sequences, reads with shared molecular identifiers were discarded. MiTCR, set to a Q25 quality threshold and the strictest error-elimination algorithm, was used for CDR3 identification, clonotype clustering and error correction. A nonparametric unseen species model using Euler transformation provided a lower-bound estimate of total TCR beta diversity. TCRdb reanalyzed the raw reads on its own, using fastp at Q25 for trimming and MiXCR for clone calling, and kept in-frame beta chains. Merged by CDR3 protein, the rows form single entries marked with the most common genes and DNA. The V and J calls come from TCRdb's annotation, not from the publication. The sample table contains 900,000 to 950,000 distinct CDR3 sequences; only one count was recorded for around 29% of them. The leading ten clones occupy about 9.4% of the sample.

The sample originates from a study of blood T cells in healthy people across ages (dated by TCRdb to about 2015). Broadly, across the study: In model experiments, template switching captured about one uniquely barcoded TCR beta cDNA molecule for every two T cells. To track age-related changes in TCR beta repertoire diversity, the study relied on deep sequencing normalized with unique cDNA molecular identifiers. The donors were divided into four age groups: young (average 16 years), middle-aged (around 37), aged (roughly 60) and long-lived (around 80). Using the same blood draw, the study looked at two additional independent replicas of 1 million unique cDNA reads for two donors, one aged 18 to 30 and the other aged 80 or older. Overall study results and their limits: Observed TCR beta diversity per million T cells fell roughly linearly with age, and a significant reduction was already apparent by age roughly 40. Because the CMV infection status of the donors was unknown, age-related changes in expanded clonotypes may potentially have been confounded. Estimates of total diversity based on one million sequenced T cells were regarded as lower bounds and as underestimates. Since profiling was done on bulk unsorted PBMCs, naive and antigen-experienced compartments could not be conclusively compared. Compared with the aged group, more naive CD4+ T cells, fewer expanded clones and increased TCR diversity were shown by the long-lived group, suggesting age selection. The percentage of naive T cells measured by flow cytometry correlated strongly with observed TCR beta diversity.

The same sample was also studied in work on T cells of mothers and their children. That second publication adds: Nine systemically healthy Caucasian individuals served as donors, namely three mothers together with their six children. cDNA synthesis consumed the entire amount of extracted RNA, loaded at 1.5 ug RNA in each 15 ul reaction. In the second PCR, the M1S primer added sample barcodes and 2-4 random nucleotides. More than 8 million TCR beta CDR3 reads were obtained from each mother, and roughly 3 million reads were obtained from each child. Thymic selection similarly shapes TCR recombination output in related and unrelated pairs, with minor effect from inherited differences. Normalized repertoire overlap in related mother-child pairs was always slightly higher than in unrelated mother-child pairs, but the difference was never significant. With a sensitivity of approximately 100 clones per million clonotypes, no persistent microchimeric T cell clones were detected. In the study, deep NGS was used to compare the TCR beta repertoires of mothers and children, and features distinguishing related mother-child pairs from unrelated individuals were sought. On average, the children were roughly 11 +/- 4 years old, while the mothers were 40 +/- 4 years old. After adapter ligation with NEBNext reagents, the libraries were sequenced on Illumina HiSeq 2000 with 100+100 nt paired-end reads. To prevent cross-contamination, the mother and child libraries were prepared one month apart and sequenced in separate runs. For each donor, somewhere between roughly 500,000 and 2,300,000 distinct TCR beta clonotypes were identified. Naive TCR beta clonotypes were estimated from low-frequency clonotypes matched to each donor's FACS-determined naive share, without sorting.

Rearrangement joined TRBV20-1 to TRBJ1-5; the D gene remains uncertain. The sequenced sample consisted of blood. The sequence derives from a middle-aged woman in good health. The nucleotide sequence reads TGCAGTGCTAGTACCCTTAATAGCAATCAGCCCCAGCATTTT. This sequence encodes CSASTLNSNQPQHF.